The 18 T cell receptor beta chains below come from one sample, sequenced in a study of lymphopenia after photon versus proton radiotherapy. The protocol was immunoSEQ multiplex PCR, while the TCRdb copy is restricted to in-frame clones and leaves out a portion. The repertoire has roughly 61,000 clones, 87% of them found once; the top ten carry roughly 13%. Sequencing used peripheral blood, obtained from a patient treated with proton-based radiotherapy. Receptors originate from a man older than 75 with esophageal cancer.

J is TRBJ2-3 and V is TRBV6-5; the D is unclear. Germline V lookup: CDR1 MNHEY, CDR2 SVGAGI. The length of the CDR3 is 14 residues. The V end was cut by 6 bases, the J end by 2 bases, with 12 bases between. The CDR3 bases are TGTGCCAGCAGGCCCGACGGAAACACAGATACGCAGTATTTT. Protein sequence: CASRPDGNTDTQYF.

V and J are TRBV29-1 and TRBJ2-7; TRBD2 matches at 9 bases. V dropped 0 bases and J dropped 5; count of bases not matched to a gene: 5. CDR3 length: 14 residues. CDR1 and CDR2 (germline): SQVTM, ANQGSEA. This chain's CDR3 is CSVEDLAGIHEQYF. DNA of the CDR3: TGCAGCGTTGAAGATCTAGCGGGAATCCACGAGCAGTACTTC.

The V call is TRBV19, the J call TRBJ1-2; possible D gene TRBD1, 6 bases. Per the germline V gene, CDR1 is LNHDA and CDR2 is SQIVND (reference sequence). The CDR3 runs 15 residues. V lost 4 bases, J lost 4 bases, and 16 bases lay in between. CDR3 DNA: TGTGCCAGTAGTAAAGGACAGAATTTAATCTATGGCTACACCTTC. Translating it yields CASSKGQNLIYGYTF.

The chain has TRBV19 and TRBJ2-1; 9 bases are shared with TRBD1. Unmatched junction bases numbered 8, after V lost 4 bases and J lost 4 bases. Per the germline V gene, CDR1 is LNHDA and CDR2 is SQIVND (reference sequence). The length of the CDR3 is 16 residues. CDR3 amino acids: CASSRLPGTGYNEQFF. The CDR3 nucleotides are TGTGCCAGTAGTAGGCTTCCCGGGACAGGGTACAATGAGCAGTTCTTC.

V gene TRBV6-1 combines with J gene TRBJ2-1; 11 bases are a match to TRBD2. From germline, CDR1 is MNHNS and CDR2 SASEGT. CDR3 length: 14 amino acids. J was trimmed by 7 bases and V by 8 bases; bases with no gene match: 7. The CDR3 nucleotides read TGTGCCAGCGAGATTAGCGGGGGGGCGAATGAGCAGTTCTTC. Encoded protein: CASEISGGANEQFF.

This clone appeared once. CDR3: CASSLGQGLREQYF. Written as DNA, the CDR3 is TGTGCCAGCAGCTTGGGACAGGGACTACGGGAGCAGTACTTC. This chain joins TRBV5-8 and TRBJ2-7, with D perhaps being TRBD1 or TRBD2 (7 bases each). The CDR3 length is 14 residues. Germline lookup yields CDR1 SGHTS and CDR2 YDEGEE. Trimming stripped 0 bases from V and 7 bases from J, with 14 bases between.

This clone was observed a single time. The chain couples TRBV11-2 to TRBJ2-3, with D possibly TRBD2 on 6 matching bases. The V and J ends lost 7 bases and 0 bases respectively, with 14 bases between them. There are 15 residues in the CDR3. Germline loops: CDR1 SGHAT, CDR2 FQNNGV. This CDR3 is CASTSSAPSTDTQYF. The CDR3 DNA follows: TGTGCCAGCACATCTAGCGCTCCTAGCACAGATACGCAGTATTTT.

As regards this clone: Other DNA variants within this sample encode the same CDR3. The V call is TRBV5-1, the J call TRBJ1-4, with 7 nucleotides matching TRBD1. Germline V CDR1 and CDR2: SGHRS, YFSETQ. The CDR3 consists of 14 residues. V lost 0 bases, J lost 8 bases, and 4 bases stayed unmatched. CDR3 in DNA: TGCGCCAGCAGCTTGGTCCAGGGGGGCGAAAAACTGTTTTTT. Translation gives CASSLVQGGEKLFF.

The chain is built from TRBV5-8 and TRBJ2-7, with D perhaps matching TRBD1 (5 bases). V was clipped by 0 bases and J by 3 bases, with 16 bases between them. The germline V gene encodes CDR1 SGHTS and CDR2 YDEGEE. The CDR3 contains 16 residues. For the CDR3, the DNA is TGTGCCAGCAGCTTGGCCGTGCTAGGGGCCAGCTACGAGCAGTACTTC. As protein: CASSLAVLGASYEQYF.

This chain connects TRBV7-3 to TRBJ1-4, with TRBD1 as a possible D gene (5 bases). V was trimmed by 2 bases and J by 7 bases, leaving 14 bases between them. The CDR3 totals 15 residues. Germline CDR1 and CDR2: SGHTA and FQGTGA. CDR3 nucleotides: TGTGCCAGCAGCTTATGGGGGACCCCGGGTGAAAAACTGTTTTTT. Encoded protein: CASSLWGTPGEKLFF.

The chain combines TRBV19 with TRBJ2-2; D is unresolved. The CDR3 has 16 amino acids. With 7 bases removed from V and 0 bases from J, the gap between germline ends came to 15 bases. Germline V gives CDR1 LNHDA, CDR2 SQIVND (reference sequence). The CDR3 spells CASNPYGRTNTGELFF. The CDR3 DNA follows: TGTGCCAGTAACCCTTACGGACGGACGAACACCGGGGAGCTGTTTTTT.

The genes are TRBV4-1 and TRBJ2-1; TRBD2 matches 10 bases. From germline, CDR1 is MGHRA and CDR2 YSYEKL. V was pared by 0 bases and J by 7 bases, with 6 bases of the junction left unmatched. CDR3 length equals 16 residues. The CDR3 region is CASSQDRLAGVNEQFF. The CDR3 DNA reads TGCGCCAGCAGCCAAGATAGGCTAGCGGGAGTGAATGAGCAGTTCTTC.

The chain recombines TRBV7-6 with TRBJ2-7, with D maybe TRBD2 (7 bases). Germline V gene data show CDR1 as SGHVS and CDR2 as FNYEAQ. The CDR3 covers 13 residues. V was pared by 4 bases and J by 6 bases, with 13 bases between. The CDR3 coding sequence is TGTGCCAGCAGCTCAGTGCGGGGGCGCGAGCAGTACTTC. This encodes CASSSVRGREQYF.

CDR3 DNA: TGTGCCAGCAGCTCCAGGGGCTCTGGAAACACCATATATTTT. Its protein product is CASSSRGSGNTIYF. The V call is TRBV7-9, the J call TRBJ1-3; tentatively, D is TRBD1 (6 bases). Deletions cut 4 bases from V and 0 bases from J, with 7 bases between. The CDR3 covers 14 residues. Germline loops: CDR1 SEHNR, CDR2 FQNEAQ (reference sequence).

The chain recombines TRBV7-9 with TRBJ2-2; TRBD2 matches at 13 bases. Trimming cost V 2 bases and J 5 bases; bases outside gene matches: 8. The CDR3 sequence is 18 residues long. Germline-derived CDR1 and CDR2 are SEHNR and FQNEAQ (reference sequence). CDR3 nucleotides: TGTGCCAGCAGCTTAAAATTTTGGACTAGCGGGAGTACCGGGGAGCTGTTTTTT. This sequence encodes CASSLKFWTSGSTGELFF. The complete variable domain, with remaining parts taken from reference TRBV7-9 and TRBJ2-2, reads DTGVSQNPRHKITKRGQNVTFRCDPISEHNRLYWYRQTLGQGPEFLTYFQNEAQLEKSRLLSDRFSAERPKGSFSTLEIQRTEQGDSAMYLCASSLKFWTSGSTGELFFGEGSRLTVL.

The chain joins TRBV30 to TRBJ2-7; TRBD2 matches at 8 bases. V dropped 0 bases and J dropped 6; count of bases not matched to a gene: 10. CDR1 and CDR2 (germline): GTSNPN, SVGIG (reference sequence). CDR3 length: 15 amino acids. The CDR3 is CAWSVRVGRAGEQYF. The CDR3 nucleotides read TGTGCCTGGAGTGTACGGGTCGGGAGGGCCGGCGAGCAGTACTTC.

The CDR3 DNA sequence: TGTGCCAGCAGCCCCGACAGGGTTCCTGGCTACACCTTC. Translated: CASSPDRVPGYTF. The chain carries TRBV7-9 and TRBJ1-2; 7 bases are shared with TRBD1. Germline CDR1 is SEHNR and CDR2 is FQNEAQ (reference sequence). The V segment lost 5 bases and the J segment 7 bases; nucleotides outside the gene matches: 7. The CDR3 contains 13 residues.

The chain links TRBV5-5 to TRBJ1-1, with TRBD1 identical over 9 bases. The CDR3 covers 16 residues. CDR1 is SGHKS, CDR2 YYEKEE, per germline (reference sequence). V dropped 5 bases and J dropped 3; count of bases not matched to a gene: 11. Written as DNA, the CDR3 is TGTGCCAGCAGTTTATTTCCGGGACAGGGCTACACTGAAGCTTTCTTT. This codes for CASSLFPGQGYTEAFF.